These T cell receptor beta chains were read from a single sample in a study of cytomegalovirus exposure and HLA in healthy donors. Repertoires were generated with immunoSEQ multiplex PCR, while TCRdb's copy carries only in-frame clones and drops some. The sample has about 97,000 clones; roughly 76% are singletons. The material sequenced was PBMCs. These receptors came from a man aged 35 to 55 in good health and CMV-seronegative. CDR3s include the opening cysteine and the closing phenylalanine or tryptophan. The order of the fields is clone size, D gene, J gene, V gene, CDR3 protein, CDR3 DNA. A D gene is named only where the DNA matches it firmly. Clone size is not always given. Where it is, it says once, few, many or a class for expanded clones.

clone size: NA
D gene: TRBD2
J gene: TRBJ2-2
V gene: TRBV7-9
CDR3 protein: CASSVSGGAANTGELFF
CDR3 DNA: TGTGCCAGCAGCGTCAGCGGGGGGGCCGCGAACACCGGGGAGCTGTTTTTT

clone size: NA
D gene: TRBD2
J gene: TRBJ2-1
V gene: TRBV6-6
CDR3 protein: CASSNQKRGAHNEQFF
CDR3 DNA: TGTGCCAGCAGCAATCAAAAGCGGGGGGCCCACAATGAGCAGTTCTTC

clone size: NA
D gene: NA
J gene: TRBJ1-2
V gene: TRBV30
CDR3 protein: CAWSVDTGGYTF
CDR3 DNA: TGTGCCTGGAGTGTAGACACGGGGGGCTACACCTTC

clone size: NA
D gene: TRBD2
J gene: TRBJ2-7
V gene: TRBV29-1
CDR3 protein: CSATGTSGIGSYEQYF
CDR3 DNA: TGCAGCGCTACCGGGACTAGCGGGATTGGCTCCTACGAGCAGTACTTC

clone size: NA
D gene: NA
J gene: TRBJ1-4
V gene: TRBV7-9
CDR3 protein: CASSRGRGLEKLFF
CDR3 DNA: TGTGCCAGCAGCAGAGGGAGGGGCCTTGAAAAACTGTTTTTT

clone size: few
D gene: TRBD1
J gene: TRBJ1-2
V gene: TRBV30
CDR3 protein: CAWSGMTGESPTF
CDR3 DNA: TGTGCCTGGAGTGGAATGACAGGGGAGAGCCCCACCTTC

clone size: NA
D gene: TRBD1
J gene: TRBJ1-1
V gene: TRBV6-6
CDR3 protein: CASSSPGQGKNAEAFF
CDR3 DNA: TGTGCCAGCAGTTCCCCAGGACAGGGGAAGAATGCCGAAGCTTTCTTT

clone size: few
D gene: TRBD1
J gene: TRBJ1-5
V gene: TRBV6-1
CDR3 protein: CASSATGFGGNQPQHF
CDR3 DNA: TGTGCCAGCAGTGCGACAGGGTTCGGAGGCAATCAGCCCCAGCATTTT

clone size: few
D gene: TRBD1
J gene: TRBJ2-5
V gene: TRBV2
CDR3 protein: CASSVDRDSLKTQYF
CDR3 DNA: TGTGCCAGCAGTGTCGACCGGGACAGCCTAAAGACCCAGTACTTC

clone size: NA
D gene: TRBD2
J gene: TRBJ2-2
V gene: TRBV7-9
CDR3 protein: CASSLGLAGELFF
CDR3 DNA: TGTGCCAGCAGCCTGGGACTAGCGGGGGAGCTGTTTTTT

clone size: NA
D gene: TRBD1
J gene: TRBJ2-7
V gene: TRBV11-1
CDR3 protein: CASRQGASYEQYF
CDR3 DNA: TGTGCCTCCCGCCAGGGGGCCAGCTACGAGCAGTACTTC

clone size: NA
D gene: NA
J gene: TRBJ1-2
V gene: TRBV5-1
CDR3 protein: CASGDSPNYGYTF
CDR3 DNA: TGCGCCAGCGGAGACAGCCCCAACTATGGCTACACCTTC

clone size: NA
D gene: TRBD2
J gene: TRBJ2-5
V gene: TRBV4-3
CDR3 protein: CASSQEASGGASRETQYF
CDR3 DNA: TGCGCCAGCAGCCAAGAGGCTAGCGGGGGGGCCTCTCGGGAGACCCAGTACTTC

clone size: NA
D gene: NA
J gene: TRBJ1-1
V gene: TRBV10-3
CDR3 protein: CAIRPGANTEAFF
CDR3 DNA: TGTGCCATCAGGCCAGGGGCTAACACTGAAGCTTTCTTT

clone size: NA
D gene: NA
J gene: TRBJ1-6
V gene: TRBV19
CDR3 protein: CASSIMAGAYNSPLHF
CDR3 DNA: TGTGCCAGTAGTATAATGGCAGGGGCCTATAATTCACCCCTCCACTTT

clone size: NA
D gene: TRBD1
J gene: TRBJ1-2
V gene: TRBV9
CDR3 protein: CASSVGGQGTEGGYTF
CDR3 DNA: TGTGCCAGCAGCGTAGGGGGACAGGGCACGGAAGGTGGCTACACCTTC

clone size: NA
D gene: TRBD2
J gene: TRBJ2-3
V gene: TRBV18
CDR3 protein: CASSPPGGGPQDTQYF
CDR3 DNA: TGTGCCAGCTCACCCCCTGGCGGGGGGCCCCAAGATACGCAGTATTTT

clone size: once
D gene: NA
J gene: TRBJ2-1
V gene: TRBV7-9
CDR3 protein: CASSLRGALRDEQFF
CDR3 DNA: TGTGCCAGCTCCCTACGGGGGGCCCTCCGGGATGAGCAGTTCTTC

clone size: NA
D gene: NA
J gene: TRBJ2-6
V gene: TRBV6-5
CDR3 protein: CASSEEPSGANVLTF
CDR3 DNA: TGTGCCAGCTCAGAGGAACCCTCTGGGGCCAACGTCCTGACTTTC

clone size: NA
D gene: TRBD1
J gene: TRBJ1-5
V gene: TRBV11-2
CDR3 protein: CASTLTGGQPQHF
CDR3 DNA: TGTGCCAGCACCTTAACAGGGGGTCAGCCCCAGCATTTT

clone size: NA
D gene: NA
J gene: TRBJ1-3
V gene: TRBV7-8
CDR3 protein: CASSPTGGAGNTIYF
CDR3 DNA: TGTGCCAGCAGCCCCACTGGGGGGGCTGGAAACACCATATATTTT

clone size: NA
D gene: TRBD2
J gene: TRBJ2-7
V gene: TRBV29-1
CDR3 protein: CSVEASGNTYEQYF
CDR3 DNA: TGCAGCGTTGAGGCTAGCGGAAACACCTACGAGCAGTACTTC

clone size: NA
D gene: NA
J gene: TRBJ1-1
V gene: TRBV19
CDR3 protein: CASSFQSRGNTEAFF
CDR3 DNA: TGTGCCAGTAGTTTCCAATCAAGGGGGAATACTGAAGCTTTCTTT

clone size: NA
D gene: NA
J gene: TRBJ2-5
V gene: TRBV10-3
CDR3 protein: CAISVLPADQEAQYF
CDR3 DNA: TGTGCCATCAGTGTTCTCCCAGCAGATCAAGAGGCCCAGTACTTC

clone size: NA
D gene: NA
J gene: TRBJ1-2
V gene: TRBV2
CDR3 protein: CASRGAGDPNYGYTF
CDR3 DNA: TGTGCCAGCAGGGGGGCAGGGGACCCGAACTATGGCTACACCTTC

clone size: NA
D gene: NA
J gene: TRBJ2-2
V gene: TRBV2
CDR3 protein: CASHGQTTGELFF
CDR3 DNA: TGTGCCAGCCATGGACAGACGACCGGGGAGCTGTTTTTT

clone size: NA
D gene: NA
J gene: TRBJ2-7
V gene: TRBV5-6
CDR3 protein: CASSLLAGVDEQYF
CDR3 DNA: TGTGCCAGCAGCTTGTTGGCAGGGGTGGACGAGCAGTACTTC

clone size: NA
D gene: TRBD1
J gene: TRBJ2-1
V gene: TRBV25-1
CDR3 protein: CASRPPQGGFPYNEQFF
CDR3 DNA: TGTGCCAGCAGGCCTCCACAGGGGGGCTTCCCCTACAATGAGCAGTTCTTC

clone size: once
D gene: NA
J gene: TRBJ2-5
V gene: TRBV5-1
CDR3 protein: CASSIWQVGGETQYF
CDR3 DNA: TGCGCCAGCAGCATCTGGCAGGTAGGGGGAGAGACCCAGTACTTC

clone size: few
D gene: NA
J gene: TRBJ1-1
V gene: TRBV20-1
CDR3 protein: CSAEGNTEAFF
CDR3 DNA: TGCAGTGCAGAGGGGAACACTGAAGCTTTCTTT

clone size: NA
D gene: TRBD1
J gene: TRBJ1-2
V gene: TRBV27
CDR3 protein: CASAPGGRSGGYTF
CDR3 DNA: TGTGCCAGCGCGCCAGGGGGCAGATCCGGTGGCTACACCTTC

clone size: NA
D gene: NA
J gene: TRBJ2-1
V gene: TRBV5-1
CDR3 protein: CASSPGQNNEQFF
CDR3 DNA: TGCGCCAGCAGCCCCGGACAGAACAATGAGCAGTTCTTC

clone size: NA
D gene: TRBD1
J gene: TRBJ1-2
V gene: TRBV4-3
CDR3 protein: CASSSLQGAGGYTF
CDR3 DNA: TGCGCCAGCAGCTCCCTCCAGGGGGCGGGTGGCTACACCTTC